This T cell receptor beta chain was recorded in a study of blood T cell repertoires in COVID-19 (dated by TCRdb to 2018 to 2020). The study in broad terms: Collaborator samples came from the United States, Italy and Spain and covered acute and convalescent phases of COVID-19. Where available, HLA class I and class II types were taken from metadata supplied by the sample provider and were not determined by assay-based typing. The repertoires were made available in a free public database intended to serve as a resource for research on the immune response to SARS-CoV-2. Sample metadata almost always included a de-identified subject ID, COVID-19 status, age in years and sex. Samples came from the ongoing ImmuneRACE study (first 160 participants) plus 1,254 subjects from 6 global collaborators. The material from the prospective study consisted of cDNA or gDNA derived from T cells, B-cell-depleted T cells, or PBMCs. The dataset comprised deeply sampled blood TCRbeta repertoires from subjects exposed to, actively infected with, or recovered from COVID-19. The paper as a whole reports these results and caveats: Clinical and demographic metadata were provided uncurated, with the amount varying by source and participant.

TCRbeta CDR3 regions were amplified from genomic DNA by means of the immunoSEQ Assay, a bias-controlled multiplex PCR. The study's own analysis went as follows. The number of nucleated cells in each sample was estimated by amplification of reference gene primers within the assay. To quantify the absolute abundance of each unique TCRbeta CDR3 rearrangement, sequence reads were collapsed and filtered. For each sample, productive Simpson clonality was calculated as the square root of Simpson's diversity index across productive rearrangements. Imported from immuneACCESS, the table was reduced by TCRdb to in-frame sequences with V and J called. These copies leave out some clones; in studies compared against another copy, an unresolved V gene accounts for under half, and the cause of the remainder is not known. V and J calls and clone size are those listed in that table; D and trimming were worked out from the DNA. For this sample there are some 250,000 clones; about 86% appear just once. Under 6.5% of the sample is in the top ten clones.

Collaborating institutions collected whole blood in K2EDTA tubes following their own protocols. Collaborator samples were shipped for TCRbeta analysis as frozen whole blood, isolated PBMCs, or DNA extracted from either sample type. Concerning this clone itself: Its antigen is currently not known. Qualities for individual bases were not recorded, and no much larger clone is one base off.

The TCR was taken from a man aged 55 to 69 with acute or convalescent COVID-19. Sample: peripheral blood.

The CDR3 region reads CASTYSRGNTGELFF. The sequenced DNA is TGTGCCAGCACCTATAGTCGGGGGAACACCGGGGAGCTGTTTTTT. The chain uses TRBV27 and TRBJ2-2; TRBD2 could be the D gene, as 5 bases match. The germline V gene (reference sequence) supplies CDR1 MNHEY and CDR2 SMNVEV. The junction carries 13 bases between V and J, which are trimmed by 7 bases and 1 base respectively. Inclusive of the bounding cysteine and phenylalanine, the CDR3 is 15 residues long. CDR3 DNA is the only sequence kept; it has 45 bases, read in frame from the first base.